The 28 T cell receptor beta chains reported below all come from one sample, sequenced in a study of vaccination and CD4 T cells after COVID-19. CD4+ T cells that had been cultured provided DNA sequenced with the Oncomine TCR Beta short-read assay. TCRdb independently ran MiXCR on the PCR reads; one entry per CDR3 protein. The data show 12,000 or so distinct CDR3 sequences, 45% to 70% seen once. Treatment in this sample: roughly ten-day PBMC culture with coronavirus spike peptide pools or control peptides (ViraFEST assay). These TCRs' antigens remain unknown. Sequenced sample: CD4+ T cells from blood, cultured in vitro. The receptors were sampled from a human donor who had recovered from COVID-19.

The chain links TRBV28 to TRBJ2-1, with D perhaps matching TRBD2 (5 bases). The V gene's germline CDR1 is MDHEN and CDR2 SYDVKM. Trimming shortened V by 1 base and J by 1 base, and 14 bases separated the two germline ends. CDR3 length: 17 residues. The CDR3 region is CASSLYSSRGSYNEQFF. In DNA form, the CDR3 reads TGTGCCAGCAGTTTATATTCTTCTAGAGGGTCCTACAATGAGCAGTTCTTC.

The rearrangement uses TRBV24-1 and TRBJ2-2, with a possible D match to TRBD2 (5 bases). Trimming removed 3 bases from V and 7 bases from J, with 11 bases in between. This CDR3 spans 14 amino acids. CDR1 is KGHDR, CDR2 SFDVKD, per germline. The CDR3 region is CATSDTRAGGELFF. In DNA form, the CDR3 reads TGTGCCACCAGTGATACACGGGCGGGCGGGGAGCTGTTTTTT.

The J gene is TRBJ2-2, the V gene TRBV4-2, with a weak D call TRBD2 (6 bases). Germline V gives CDR1 LGHNA, CDR2 YNFKEQ. V lost 5 bases and J 3 bases, leaving 22 bases between the germline ends. This CDR3 has 18 residues. The chain's CDR3 is CASSVKVWGVLYTGELFF. The CDR3 region has the DNA TGTGCCAGCAGCGTCAAGGTTTGGGGGGTTCTTTACACCGGGGAGCTGTTTTTT.

In its sample, this clonotype was seen a few times. This chain connects TRBV20-1 to TRBJ1-1; D call uncertain. V dropped 1 base and J dropped 4 bases, with 10 bases sitting between them. Germline V gives CDR1 DFQATT, CDR2 SNEGSKA (reference sequence). This CDR3 comprises 13 residues. The CDR3 DNA sequence: TGCAGTGCTAGAGTTTACTCCCGCACTGAAGCTTTCTTT. It yields the protein CSARVYSRTEAFF.

The CDR3 bases are TGTGCCAGCAGCACCCGGGAGGGAGCAGATACGCAGTATTTT. Protein product: CASSTREGADTQYF. This chain uses TRBV7-6 with TRBJ2-3; 8 positions match TRBD2. This CDR3 region has 14 residues. V was pared by 5 bases and J by 4 bases, with 5 bases of the junction left unmatched. Germline-derived CDR1 and CDR2 are SGHVS and FNYEAQ.

This chain uses TRBV20-1 with TRBJ2-7; 9 nucleotides agree with TRBD2. The CDR3 is 17 residues long. Germline values: CDR1 DFQATT, CDR2 SNEGSKA (reference sequence). The J segment lost 5 bases and the V segment lost 0 bases, leaving 14 bases of the junction unmatched. CDR3 DNA: TGCAGTGCTAGAGATACGGCTAGCGGGACCCATATCCACGAGCAGTACTTC. It translates to CSARDTASGTHIHEQYF.

The chain employs TRBV5-6 and TRBJ1-2; D gene ambiguous. Trimming shortened V by 4 bases and J by 6 bases, and 10 bases separated the two germline ends. Germline V lookup: CDR1 SGHDT, CDR2 YYEEEE. The CDR3 loop spans 12 amino acids. The CDR3 is CASSRTRDGYTF. CDR3 nucleotides: TGTGCCAGCAGCCGAACACGGGATGGCTACACCTTC.

This rearrangement joins TRBV20-1 to TRBJ2-7, with 9 nucleotides matching TRBD1. The junction had 8 bases not matched to a gene; V was cut back by 5 bases and J by 0 bases. The length of the CDR3 is 15 residues. The germline V gene encodes CDR1 DFQATT and CDR2 SNEGSKA (reference sequence). In DNA form, the CDR3 reads TGCAGTGCTCGCATCGCGGGACAGGGCTCCTACGAGCAGTACTTC. Its translation is CSARIAGQGSYEQYF.

The chain joins TRBV2 to TRBJ1-5, with D unclear. Deletions cut 4 bases from V and 1 base from J, with 2 bases between. This CDR3 spans 12 amino acids. The germline V gene encodes CDR1 SNHLY and CDR2 FYNNEI. CDR3 region: CASSASNQPQHF. As DNA, the CDR3 is TGTGCCAGCAGTGCGAGCAATCAGCCCCAGCATTTT.

The V and J genes are TRBV10-1 and TRBJ1-1, with TRBD1 as a possible D gene (5 bases). CDR1 is WNHNN and CDR2 is SYGVQD in the germline V gene (reference sequence). Trimming removed 6 bases at V and 2 bases at J, with 10 bases between. CDR3 length: 13 amino acids. CDR3 bases: TGCGCCAGCAGGGCCGGGACCAACACTGAAGCTTTCTTT. It yields the protein CASRAGTNTEAFF.

The J gene is TRBJ2-5, the V gene TRBV2; 10 bases line up with TRBD2. Germline V gives CDR1 SNHLY, CDR2 FYNNEI. This CDR3 spans 16 amino acids. Trimming at V came to 5 bases and at J to 6 bases, leaving 12 bases not matched to a gene. CDR3 in amino acids: CASSYPSSGSGKTQYF. The CDR3 nucleotides are TGTGCCAGCAGTTACCCCTCTAGCGGGAGCGGTAAGACCCAGTACTTC.

The chain links TRBV11-2 to TRBJ2-3; D is perhaps TRBD2 (6 bases). With 1 base removed from V and 4 bases from J, the gap between germline ends came to 15 bases. Germline loops: CDR1 SGHAT, CDR2 FQNNGV. The CDR3 runs to 16 residues. The CDR3 region is CASSLVRMRGADTQYF. The CDR3 DNA reads TGTGCCAGCAGCTTAGTTAGGATGCGGGGAGCAGATACGCAGTATTTT.

The V call is TRBV24-1, the J call TRBJ2-4, with TRBD2 matching 8 bases. Germline CDR1 KGHDR, CDR2 SFDVKD. Trimming cost V 4 bases and J 9 bases; bases outside gene matches: 4. This CDR3 has 13 amino acids. Here the CDR3 DNA reads TGTGCCACCAGTGAGTCGGGGGGGGGCATTCAGTACTTC. It yields the protein CATSESGGGIQYF.

The chain employs TRBV20-1 and TRBJ2-4, with 9 bases identical to TRBD1. The germline CDR1 and CDR2 sequences are DFQATT and SNEGSKA (reference sequence). V was clipped by 5 bases and J by 0 bases; unmatched bases: 5. CDR3 length: 15 amino acids. The CDR3 bases are TGCAGTGCTTCAGACAGGGGGGTAGCCAAAAACATTCAGTACTTC. It translates to CSASDRGVAKNIQYF.

This clonotype was picked up a small number of times. This chain joins TRBV6-2 or TRBV6-3 and TRBJ2-1; D gene ambiguous. The CDR3 runs to 13 residues. CDR1 is MNHEY and CDR2 is SVGEGT in the germline V gene. V was pared by 0 bases and J by 3 bases, with 3 bases between. Here the CDR3 DNA reads TGTGCCAGCAGTTACTCGGACTACAATGAGCAGTTCTTC. Protein product: CASSYSDYNEQFF.

The chain recombines TRBV20-1 with TRBJ1-6; 10 bases align to TRBD1. The length of the CDR3 is 15 residues. Per germline, CDR1 DFQATT and CDR2 SNEGSKA (reference sequence). V lost 0 bases to trimming and J lost 8 bases; unmatched junction nucleotides: 4. The CDR3 loop is CSARDLGTGDSPLHF. For the CDR3, the DNA is TGCAGTGCTAGAGATCTCGGGACAGGGGATTCACCCCTCCACTTT.

This sequence joins TRBV4-1 and TRBJ2-7; D is undetermined. CDR1 and CDR2 (germline): MGHRA, YSYEKL. CDR3 length equals 11 residues. V lost 5 bases to trimming and J lost 2 bases, with 4 bases between them. The CDR3 bases are TGCGCCAGCAGCGGGGCCTACGAGCAGTACTTC. The encoded protein is CASSGAYEQYF.

The CDR3 sequence is CASSERSSDTQYF. CDR3 nucleotides: TGCGCCAGCAGCGAACGGAGCTCAGATACGCAGTATTTT. The chain employs TRBV10-1 and TRBJ2-3; no reliable D call. Germline lookup yields CDR1 WNHNN and CDR2 SYGVQD (reference sequence). The V and J ends lost 6 bases and 4 bases respectively, with 11 bases between them. The CDR3 runs to 13 residues.

This sequence joins TRBV20-1 and TRBJ2-7; D remains unclear. This CDR3 spans 14 amino acids. Germline CDR1 reads DFQATT; CDR2 reads SNEGSKA (reference sequence). V lost 1 base and J 7 bases, leaving 17 bases between the germline ends. Here the CDR3 reads CSARGPGALGEQYF. As DNA, the CDR3 is TGCAGTGCTAGAGGTCCTGGCGCTCTTGGGGAGCAGTACTTC.

The rearrangement uses TRBV27 and TRBJ2-1, with TRBD2 identical over 10 bases. V gave up 5 bases and J gave up 6 bases; unmatched junction bases: 7. The CDR3 has 15 amino acids. Germline V gene lookup returns CDR1 MNHEY and CDR2 SMNVEV (reference sequence). CDR3 DNA: TGTGCCAGCAGTCAGCGGGAGGGCCGCAGCAATGAGCAGTTCTTC. This translates into CASSQREGRSNEQFF.

The rearrangement joins TRBV6-1 to TRBJ2-4, with D tentatively TRBD1 or TRBD2 (5 bases each). The germline gives CDR1 MNHNS, CDR2 SASEGT. The CDR3 is 16 residues long. Trimming removed 2 bases from V and 7 bases from J, with 18 bases in between. The CDR3 loop is CASSEPFGTVDNIQYF. The DNA of the CDR3 is TGTGCCAGCAGTGAACCCTTCGGGACGGTTGATAACATTCAGTACTTC.

This chain uses TRBV28 with TRBJ2-7; D is ambiguous. The V end was cut by 5 bases, the J end by 3 bases, with 8 bases between. CDR1 MDHEN and CDR2 SYDVKM come from the germline V gene. This CDR3 spans 12 amino acids. CDR3 sequence (DNA): TGTGCCAGCAGTCCGCCAGGCTACGAGCAGTACTTC. Translation: CASSPPGYEQYF.

This clonotype has just a few counts. The chain joins TRBV7-9 to TRBJ1-3; D gene uncertain. The CDR3 has 16 amino acids. V lost 5 bases and J lost 0, with 14 bases in between. Germline V gene data show CDR1 as SEHNR and CDR2 as FQNEAQ (reference sequence). The CDR3 is CASSAKDQVSGNTIYF. In DNA, the CDR3 is TGTGCCAGCAGCGCTAAGGATCAAGTCTCTGGAAACACCATATATTTT.

This clonotype was picked up a small number of times. This rearrangement joins TRBV12-3 or TRBV12-4 to TRBJ1-2; D perhaps matches TRBD1 (5 bases). The CDR3 totals 14 residues. V lost 3 bases, J lost 4 bases, and 12 bases lay in between. CDR3 region: CASSFRDGSYGYTF. In DNA form, the CDR3 reads TGTGCCAGCAGTTTCCGGGACGGATCCTATGGCTACACCTTC.

This rearrangement joins TRBV5-1 to TRBJ1-1, with D tentatively TRBD1 (5 bases). Trimming cost V 1 base and J 0 bases, with 7 bases left between them. The CDR3 loop spans 14 amino acids. Per the germline V gene, CDR1 is SGHRS and CDR2 is YFSETQ. The CDR3 nucleotides read TGCGCCAGCAGCTTGTGGGGGATGAACACTGAAGCTTTCTTT. It encodes CASSLWGMNTEAFF.

The V and J genes are TRBV6-1 and TRBJ2-7; 8 positions match TRBD2. This CDR3 has 16 residues. The V gene's germline CDR1 is MNHNS and CDR2 SASEGT. V gave up 6 bases and J gave up 4 bases; unmatched junction bases: 14. DNA for the CDR3: TGTGCCAGCAGCCCCCGTAGGGGAGCGGGAGCTTACGAGCAGTACTTC. This codes for CASSPRRGAGAYEQYF.

V usage is TRBV24-1 and J usage is TRBJ2-3, with a possible D match to TRBD1 (6 bases). Per the germline V gene, CDR1 is KGHDR and CDR2 is SFDVKD. The ends were cut back, 3 bases at V and 1 base at J, with 10 bases in the middle. The CDR3 covers 15 residues. CDR3 DNA sequence: TGTGCCACCAGTGATACAGGGCGGGGCACAGATACGCAGTATTTT. Amino acid sequence: CATSDTGRGTDTQYF.

Only a few counts were recorded for this clonotype. The genes are TRBV7-2 and TRBJ1-1; D ambiguous. This CDR3 contains 12 residues. The V end was cut by 2 bases, the J end by 5 bases, with 6 bases between. The V gene's germline CDR1 is SGHTA and CDR2 FQGNSA. The CDR3, as DNA: TGTGCCAGCAGCTTACTGGAAACTGAAGCTTTCTTT. Translation gives CASSLLETEAFF. The full variable domain, its missing parts supplied by reference TRBV7-2 and TRBJ1-1, is GAGVSQSPSNKVTEKGKDVELRCDPISGHTALYWYRQSLGQGLEFLIYFQGNSAPDKSGLPSDRFSAERTGGSVSTLTIQRTQQEDSAVYLCASSLLETEAFFGQGTRLTVV.